In its sample, the clone carrying this TCR beta chain was seen a few times. This CDR3 has 14 residues. The V and J ends lost 6 bases and 10 bases respectively, with 19 bases between them. The germline V gene encodes CDR1 MNHEY and CDR2 SVGEGT. These data belong to a study of T cell responses to AZD1222 COVID-19 vaccine. Repertoires were generated with immunoSEQ multiplex PCR, while TCRdb's copy carries only in-frame clones and drops some. This sample has some 90,000 clones; roughly 85% occur once, and the top ten carry over 1.2%. Material: peripheral blood, obtained on day 0 of AZD1222 vaccination. This receptor was identified in an adult in good health. This chain joins TRBV6-2 or TRBV6-3 and TRBJ1-5; no clear D gene. CDR3 sequence reads: CASSSMTQGSPQHF. The CDR3 region has the DNA TGTGCCAGCAGCTCAATGACACAAGGTAGTCCCCAGCATTTT.